This T cell receptor (beta chain) emerged from a study of OX40 agonist ivuxolimab in advanced cancers. Study-wide background: Of the participants, around 39% had some prior anti-PD-1, anti-PD-L1 or anti-CTLA-4 therapy, which was allowed.

Assay: immunoSEQ multiplex PCR; the TCRdb copy retains only in-frame clones and omits some. The table includes more than 65,000 clones, roughly 80% detected once. Trimming pared 5 bases from V and 8 bases from J, leaving 15 bases between. The germline gives CDR1 SGHTA, CDR2 FQGNSA. The CDR3 spans 13 residues. The starting material was CD4+ or CD8+ T cells sorted from blood, obtained in a trial of the OX40 agonist ivuxolimab. The chain employs TRBV7-2 and TRBJ1-2; D call uncertain. This receptor was taken from an adult with an advanced solid tumor such as melanoma, head and neck, liver or kidney cancer. The CDR3 here is CASSHETSGGYTF. CDR3 nucleotide sequence: TGTGCCAGCAGCCATGAAACGTCGGGGGGCTACACCTTC.